Listed below are T cell receptor beta chains from one sample, sequenced in a study of prognosis after radiotherapy for stage I lung cancer. TCRdb re-analysed the multiplex PCR reads in MiXCR, keeping a single row per CDR3 protein. Counted here are roughly 26,000 distinct CDR3 sequences, 30% occurring once; the ten biggest clones make up roughly a third. Sample: PBMCs, taken before or after stereotactic body radiation therapy (not recorded which). Source of these receptors: a donor aged 50 or older with non-small cell lung cancer. Each CDR3 is given with its conserved first and last residue. D genes are given only for firm matches. A row's size may be missing; if present it is once, few, many or a size class.

d_call clone_size j_call v_call cdr3_aa cdr3_nt
NA many TRBJ1-6 TRBV30 CACGQPTAYNSPLHF TGTGCCTGCGGACAGCCTACCGCCTATAATTCACCCCTCCACTTT
TRBD1 few TRBJ2-7 TRBV6-1 CASSGSVQGSSEQYF TGTGCCAGCAGTGGTTCGGTACAGGGGAGCAGCGAGCAGTACTTC
NA many TRBJ1-1 TRBV24-1 CATSRDSMNTEAFF TGTGCCACGTCTCGGGACTCAATGAACACTGAAGCTTTCTTT
TRBD1 NA TRBJ1-1 TRBV5-4 CASSWGQGDTEAFF TGTGCCAGCAGCTGGGGACAGGGCGACACTGAAGCTTTCTTT
NA many TRBJ1-1 TRBV28 CASRDDNTEAFF TGTGCCAGCAGGGACGATAACACTGAAGCTTTCTTT
NA many TRBJ1-1 TRBV12-3/TRBV12-4 CASSLAGGRTEAFF TGTGCCAGCAGTTTAGCGGGGGGCAGGACTGAAGCTTTCTTT
NA NA TRBJ1-2 TRBV25-1 CASSEWPNYGYTF TGTGCCAGCAGTGAGTGGCCTAACTATGGCTACACCTTC
TRBD1 many TRBJ2-7 TRBV3-1 CASSQGGQGVYEQYF TGTGCCAGCAGCCAAGGGGGACAGGGAGTGTACGAGCAGTACTTC
TRBD1 many TRBJ2-2 TRBV19 CASSAFGTGHTGELFF TGTGCCAGTAGTGCCTTCGGGACAGGGCACACCGGGGAGCTGTTTTTT
NA many TRBJ1-6 TRBV10-3 CAISEVGENSPLHF TGTGCCATCAGTGAGGTAGGGGAAAATTCACCCCTCCACTTT
NA many TRBJ2-1 TRBV11-1 CASSSDSNEQFF TGTGCCAGCAGCTCGGACAGCAATGAGCAGTTCTTC
NA NA TRBJ1-2 TRBV19 CASSDGRNQGYGYTF TGTGCCAGTAGCGACGGACGGAACCAAGGCTATGGCTACACCTTC
TRBD1 many TRBJ1-2 TRBV12-3/TRBV12-4 CASGYRGIYGYTF TGTGCCAGCGGATACAGGGGCATCTATGGCTACACCTTC
NA many TRBJ1-2 TRBV19 CASTPGTDHYGYTF TGTGCCAGTACCCCCGGGACTGATCACTATGGCTACACCTTC
NA few TRBJ1-5 TRBV7-2 CASSLDVGGDQPQHF TGTGCCAGCAGCTTAGATGTGGGTGGCGATCAGCCCCAGCATTTT
NA many TRBJ1-1 TRBV5-1 CASSLELGGREAFF TGCGCCAGCAGCTTGGAACTCGGGGGTAGAGAAGCTTTCTTT
NA NA TRBJ2-3 TRBV27 CASRLTWINTDTQYF TGTGCCAGTAGGCTCACATGGATAAACACAGATACGCAGTATTTT
TRBD2 many TRBJ2-1 TRBV20-1 CSGRGSGGDTYNEQFF TGCAGTGGTAGGGGTAGCGGGGGGGATACCTACAATGAGCAGTTCTTC
TRBD2 many TRBJ2-1 TRBV20-1 CSASSSGRAIFGEQFF TGCAGTGCTAGTTCGAGCGGGAGGGCCATATTTGGTGAGCAGTTCTTC
NA many TRBJ1-5 TRBV6-1 CASSEYSANNQPQHF TGTGCCAGCAGTGAGTATTCGGCAAACAATCAGCCCCAGCATTTT
NA many TRBJ2-3 TRBV29-1 CSVEDLGGPTDTQYF TGCAGCGTTGAAGATTTGGGGGGTCCCACAGATACGCAGTATTTT
NA many TRBJ2-5 TRBV4-2 CASSQEEGETQYF TGTGCCAGCAGCCAAGAGGAGGGGGAGACCCAGTACTTC
NA NA TRBJ2-6 TRBV6-5 CASSYGFSSSGANVLTF TGTGCCAGCAGTTACGGGTTCAGTTCCTCTGGGGCCAACGTCCTGACTTTC
NA once TRBJ1-5 TRBV6-2/TRBV6-3 CVSSPVNQPQHF TGTGTCAGCAGTCCAGTCAATCAGCCCCAGCATTTT
NA NA TRBJ2-2 TRBV30 CAWSVPTGELFF TGTGCCTGGAGTGTACCGACAGGGGAGCTGTTTTTT
NA many TRBJ1-4 TRBV14 CASSQEIGPGEKLFF TGTGCCAGCAGCCAAGAGATCGGGCCAGGGGAAAAACTGTTTTTT
NA many TRBJ2-7 TRBV3-1 CASSHKNRDEQYF TGTGCCAGCAGCCACAAGAACAGGGACGAGCAGTACTTC
TRBD2 NA TRBJ2-2 TRBV6-2/TRBV6-3 CASSSREGRTSLNTGELFF TGTGCCAGCAGTTCCAGGGAAGGGCGGACTAGCCTGAACACCGGGGAGCTGTTTTTT
NA NA TRBJ2-3 TRBV7-6 CASSLFTGPRMVYF TGTGCCAGCAGCTTATTTACCGGGCCTAGGATGGTGTATTTT
NA NA TRBJ2-2 TRBV5-6 CASSLSAVMNTGELFF TGTGCCAGCAGCTTGTCGGCCGTCATGAACACCGGGGAGCTGTTTTTT
NA NA TRBJ1-5 TRBV28 CASKEFPNQPQHF TGTGCCAGTAAAGAATTTCCTAATCAGCCCCAGCATTTT